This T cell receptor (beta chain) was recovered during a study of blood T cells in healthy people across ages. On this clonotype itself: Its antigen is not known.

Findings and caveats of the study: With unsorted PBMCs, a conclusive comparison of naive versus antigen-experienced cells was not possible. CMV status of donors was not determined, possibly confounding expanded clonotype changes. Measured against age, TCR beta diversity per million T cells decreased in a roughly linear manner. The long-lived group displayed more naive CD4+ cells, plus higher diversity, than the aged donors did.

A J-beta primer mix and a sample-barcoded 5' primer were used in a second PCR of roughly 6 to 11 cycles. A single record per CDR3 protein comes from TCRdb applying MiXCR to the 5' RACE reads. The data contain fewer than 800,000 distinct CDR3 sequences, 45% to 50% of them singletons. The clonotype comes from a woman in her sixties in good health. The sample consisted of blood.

The CDR3 loop reads CASSTVAGVGNKQFF. Written as DNA, the CDR3 is TGTGCCAGCAGCACCGTAGCGGGAGTTGGGAATAAGCAGTTCTTC. V and J are TRBV28 and TRBJ2-1; 9 bases match TRBD2. V was pared by 6 bases and J by 11 bases, with 14 bases of the junction left unmatched. Germline-derived CDR1 and CDR2 are MDHEN and SYDVKM. CDR3 length: 15 residues.